This T cell receptor beta chain comes out of a study of blood T cell repertoires in COVID-19. Across the study: There were acute and convalescent COVID-19 samples, and they came from the United States, Italy and Spain.

The table came from immunoSEQ multiplex PCR; TCRdb's copy has only in-frame clones and leaves some out. Altogether approximately 220,000 clones are present, approximately 85% being singletons, with the ten largest covering roughly 2.8%. This CDR3 comprises 14 residues. V was trimmed by 3 bases and J by 2 bases, leaving 10 bases between them. CDR1 and CDR2 from the germline V gene are SGHDT and YYEEEE. Sequenced: peripheral blood. The origin of this receptor is a man in his forties or fifties who had recovered from COVID-19. The V gene is TRBV5-6, the J gene TRBJ2-3; no clear D. The CDR3 region has the DNA TGTGCCAGCAGCTGGAGCAGCCTCACAGATACGCAGTATTTT. Protein sequence: CASSWSSLTDTQYF.